The T cell receptor beta chain under discussion was sequenced for a study of breast tumors, draining lymph nodes, adjacent tissues. This clonotype was recorded many times. One entry per CDR3 protein, called by TCRdb with MiXCR from the multiplex PCR reads. In the table there are over 130,000 distinct CDR3 sequences, over 25% of which are singletons. This CDR3 contains 13 residues. From germline, CDR1 is SGHTA and CDR2 FQGNSA. Deletions cut 1 base from V and 8 bases from J, with 11 bases between. Breast cancer patients provided tissue from their axillary draining lymph nodes. The chain recombines TRBV7-2 with TRBJ1-2; a possible D gene is TRBD1 (5 bases). Sequencing input: axillary lymph node tissue. The clonotype comes from a female donor with breast cancer. Some clones in this sample may be carry-over from other donors' samples. This CDR3 is CASSLERGVGYTF. The CDR3 nucleotides read TGTGCCAGCAGCTTAGAACGGGGGGTAGGCTACACCTTC.